The T cell receptor (beta chain) under discussion was sequenced for a study of blood T cell repertoires in COVID-19. Study overall: Sites in the United States, Italy and Spain provided acute and convalescent COVID-19 samples. The cDNA or gDNA used as material had been derived from T cells, B-cell-depleted T cells, or PBMCs.

This clone occurred a few times. Germline V gene data show CDR1 as MRHNA and CDR2 as SNTAGT. CDR3 length: 13 amino acids. The V and J ends lost 1 base and 6 bases respectively, with 7 bases between them. Method: immunoSEQ multiplex PCR; TCRdb's copy keeps in-frame clones and lacks some. The sample has tens of thousands of clones; roughly 90% are singletons. V and J are TRBV6-4 and TRBJ1-5; D gene uncertain. The TCR originated in a human donor in a cohort sampled during active COVID-19. Sequencing was carried out using peripheral blood. CDR3 residues: CASSDWYSQPQHF. For the CDR3, the DNA is TGTGCCAGCAGTGACTGGTACAGTCAGCCCCAGCATTTT.